This passage covers 28 T cell receptor beta chains from one sample sequenced in a study of blood T cell repertoires in COVID-19. Using immunoSEQ multiplex PCR, the repertoire was profiled, and TCRdb retains in-frame clones only, with some absent. Of about 50,000 clones in the sample, approximately 78% are singletons; the top ten hold roughly 5.8%. The sample was PBMCs or T cells enriched from blood (not recorded which). These receptors all come from a woman aged 45-65 years with acute COVID-19.

The CDR3 reads CASSKLAGGYNEQFF. The CDR3 coding sequence is TGTGCCAGCAGTAAGCTAGCGGGGGGCTACAATGAGCAGTTCTTC. This sequence joins TRBV28 and TRBJ2-1; 11 positions match TRBD2. Germline V gene sequence: CDR1 MDHEN, CDR2 SYDVKM. V shed 5 bases and J 3 bases; nucleotides not matched to a gene: 3. This CDR3 is built from 15 residues.

The CDR3, as DNA: TGTGCCAGCAGTGAGATGGAGGGGAGCCGATCGGGCTATGGCTACACCTTC. This encodes CASSEMEGSRSGYGYTF. The chain recombines TRBV2 with TRBJ1-2; tentatively, D is TRBD1 (5 bases). The CDR3 is made up of 17 amino acids. The germline V gene encodes CDR1 SNHLY and CDR2 FYNNEI. Trimming removed 3 bases at V and 4 bases at J, with 21 bases between.

In its sample, this clone was seen a few times. This chain uses TRBV5-3 with TRBJ2-1, with D unclear. TRBV5-3 is an ORF, with its function uncertain. The germline V and J ends were trimmed by 1 base and 5 bases, with 10 bases remaining between them. The CDR3 contains 14 residues. The CDR3 sequence: CARSLFSSDNEQFF. The CDR3 DNA sequence: TGTGCCAGAAGCTTGTTTTCTTCCGACAATGAGCAGTTCTTC.

This clone was observed a few times. The chain couples TRBV19 to TRBJ1-5; D possibly corresponds to TRBD1 (6 bases). Between the trimmed V and J ends, which lost 5 bases and 2 bases, there was a span of 19 bases. This CDR3 is built from 17 residues. CDR1 is LNHDA, CDR2 SQIVND, per germline (reference sequence). DNA of the CDR3: TGTGCCAGTAGTCGCTCACAGGGAGGGTTGGGCAATCAGCCCCAGCATTTT. Translation gives CASSRSQGGLGNQPQHF.

The V gene is TRBV5-1, the J gene TRBJ1-1, with D possibly matching TRBD1 (5 bases). CDR1 and CDR2 from the germline V gene are SGHRS and YFSETQ. The CDR3 has 15 amino acids. Trimming took 2 bases from V and 1 from J, leaving 12 bases between them. The CDR3 DNA follows: TGCGCCAGCAGCTTTACGATTCAGGGGAACACTGAAGCTTTCTTT. It translates to CASSFTIQGNTEAFF. The full variable domain, with the rest looked up from reference TRBV5-1 and TRBJ1-1, is KAGVTQTPRYLIKTRGQQVTLSCSPISGHRSVSWYQQTPGQGLQFLFEYFSETQRNKGNFPGRFSGRQFSNSRSEMNVSTLELGDSALYLCASSFTIQGNTEAFFGQGTRLTVV.

The chain's CDR3 is CASSIGTSGQETQYF. CDR3 nucleotide sequence: TGTGCCAGCAGCATCGGGACTAGCGGCCAAGAGACCCAGTACTTC. V is TRBV5-5 and J is TRBJ2-5, with TRBD2 matching over 11 bases. The CDR3 runs 15 residues. With 4 bases clipped from V and 1 base from J, the junction kept 3 bases outside the gene matches. The germline gives CDR1 SGHKS, CDR2 YYEKEE (reference sequence).

This chain connects TRBV7-8 to TRBJ2-5, with TRBD1 as a possible D gene (6 bases). CDR3 length: 14 amino acids. The ends were cut back, 2 bases at V and 7 bases at J, with 14 bases in the middle. Per the germline V gene, CDR1 is SGHVS and CDR2 is FQNEAQ. In DNA form, the CDR3 reads TGTGCCAGCAGCTTAAACAGGGTCTGGGGGACCCAGTACTTC. Translating gives CASSLNRVWGTQYF.

J is TRBJ2-7 and V is TRBV6-5; TRBD2 is a possible D gene (5 bases). Between the trimmed V and J ends, which lost 0 bases and 3 bases, there was a span of 15 bases. Germline CDR1 is MNHEY and CDR2 is SVGAGI. This CDR3 comprises 16 residues. Here the CDR3 DNA reads TGTGCCAGCAGTTACTCGTACCGGGGAGTCTTCTACGAGCAGTACTTC. Translating it yields CASSYSYRGVFYEQYF.

The J gene is TRBJ2-1, the V gene TRBV21-1; the D call TRBD1 from the table was never checked on the DNA. TRBV21-1 is labeled a pseudogene. CDR3 length: 13 amino acids. CDR3 nucleotides: TGTGCCAGCGGGGACAGGGCTTACAATGAGCAGTTCTTC. Translation gives CASGDRAYNEQFF.

The chain has TRBV14 and TRBJ1-2; weak D call: TRBD1 (5 bases). V lost 3 bases, J lost 6 bases, and 14 bases lay in between. The V gene's germline CDR1 is SGHDN and CDR2 FVKESK. The CDR3 extends over 14 amino acids. This chain's CDR3 is CASSHLLPGDGYTF. For the CDR3, the DNA is TGTGCCAGCAGCCACCTCCTCCCGGGGGATGGCTACACCTTC.

This clone was detected only a few times. The junction does not match germline at one end; this may be a read error. V is TRBV19 and J is TRBJ1-4, with TRBD1 matching over 8 bases. This CDR3 is 15 amino acids long. Germline CDR1 LNHDA, CDR2 SQIVND (reference sequence). CDR3 residues: CASSRLGQVNEKLFF. CDR3 nucleotide sequence: TGTGCCAGTAGTAGGCTGGGACAGGTTAATGAAAAGCTGTTTTTT.

The chain combines TRBV24-1 with TRBJ1-4; D is undetermined. The CDR3 covers 16 residues. Germline V gives CDR1 KGHDR, CDR2 SFDVKD. Trimming took off 7 bases at V and 1 base at J, with 15 bases between the two ends. CDR3 nucleotide sequence: TGTGCCACCAGCCCTCCCGCGGGGTTAACTAATGAAAAACTGTTTTTT. Encoded protein: CATSPPAGLTNEKLFF.

The rearrangement joins TRBV14 to TRBJ1-1; D remains unclear. From germline, CDR1 is SGHDN and CDR2 FVKESK. CDR3 length: 13 amino acids. The V end lost 1 base, the J end lost 4 bases, and 7 bases lay between the germline ends. The DNA for the CDR3 is TGTGCCAGCAGCCAAGGAAGGAGCACTGAAGCTTTCTTT. Translating it yields CASSQGRSTEAFF.

This clone has more than one count but fewer than ten. The chain has TRBV19 and TRBJ1-3; no firm D call. The ends were cut back, 6 bases at V and 0 bases at J, with 15 bases in the middle. Germline V gene data show CDR1 as LNHDA and CDR2 as SQIVND (reference sequence). This CDR3 is built from 16 residues. The CDR3 here is CASSVQSRSSGNTIYF. CDR3 coding DNA: TGTGCCAGTAGCGTACAGTCAAGAAGCTCTGGAAACACCATATATTTT.

In this sample, this clone turned up a few times. The chain links TRBV5-1 to TRBJ1-1; 8 bases map to TRBD1. Germline-derived CDR1 and CDR2 are SGHRS and YFSETQ. The CDR3 runs to 15 residues. V trimming: 3 bases; J trimming: 0 bases; junction bases outside the gene matches: 4. This CDR3 reads CASSSGQEMNTEAFF. The CDR3 DNA sequence: TGCGCCAGCAGCTCGGGACAGGAAATGAACACTGAAGCTTTCTTT.

The CDR3 nucleotides are TGTGCCAGCAGCTTATTAGCCGGGACAGTCGTCCCCAATGAGCAGTTCTTC. Its translation: CASSLLAGTVVPNEQFF. The chain has TRBV5-6 and TRBJ2-1; 7 nucleotides match TRBD1. V dropped 2 bases and J dropped 6; count of bases not matched to a gene: 14. The CDR3 covers 17 residues. Germline V CDR1 and CDR2: SGHDT, YYEEEE.

The rearrangement joins TRBV3-1 (or the pseudogene TRBV3-2) to TRBJ2-1; no definite D call. V dropped 2 bases and J dropped 7 bases, with 9 bases sitting between them. The CDR3 totals 13 residues. The germline CDR1 and CDR2 sequences are LGHDT and YNNKEL (reference sequence). In nucleotides, the CDR3 is TGTGCCAGCAGCCAACTACAGTGGAATGAGCAGTTCTTC. Translating it yields CASSQLQWNEQFF.

This chain uses TRBV30 with TRBJ1-5; 9 bases are shared with TRBD1. This CDR3 contains 16 residues. Germline CDR1 reads GTSNPN; CDR2 reads SVGIG (reference sequence). Trimming removed 2 bases from V and 0 bases from J; junction bases left unmatched: 5. CDR3 bases: TGTGCCTGGAGTACGGGGACAGGGTTTAGCAATCAGCCCCAGCATTTT. Its protein is CAWSTGTGFSNQPQHF. Based on the CDR3 plus reference TRBV30 and TRBJ1-5, the full variable domain is SQTIHQWPATLVQPVGSPLSLECTVEGTSNPNLYWYRQAAGRGLQLLFYSVGIGQISSEVPQNLSASRPQDRQFILSSKKLLLSDSGFYLCAWSTGTGFSNQPQHFGDGTRLSIL.

This chain joins TRBV5-6 and TRBJ1-2; TRBD1 might be the D (5 bases). Germline lookup yields CDR1 SGHDT and CDR2 YYEEEE. CDR3 size: 15 residues. Trimming shortened V by 0 bases and J by 0 bases, and 9 bases separated the two germline ends. The DNA of the CDR3 is TGTGCCAGCAGCTTGGTAGGCAGGGCTAACTATGGCTACACCTTC. Translation gives CASSLVGRANYGYTF.

This clone was recorded once. The genes are TRBV28 and TRBJ1-2, with no clear D. The CDR3 extends over 13 amino acids. Germline-derived CDR1 and CDR2 are MDHEN and SYDVKM. V lost 6 bases and J 2 bases, leaving 10 bases between the germline ends. CDR3 coding DNA: TGTGCCAGCAGCGAGCGGGGAAACTATGGCTACACCTTC. This translates into CASSERGNYGYTF.

The chain combines TRBV18 with TRBJ1-1; no clear D. Germline lookup yields CDR1 KGHSH and CDR2 LQKENI. CDR3 length: 14 residues. Trimming took 3 bases from V and 4 from J, leaving 12 bases between them. The CDR3 sequence is CASSPGEGLTEAFF. The CDR3 DNA reads as TGTGCCAGCTCACCCGGTGAGGGCCTCACTGAAGCTTTCTTT.

This clone was observed once. V and J are TRBV28 and TRBJ2-7, with 7 bases identical to TRBD1. Per germline, CDR1 MDHEN and CDR2 SYDVKM. The CDR3 is 14 amino acids. V trimming: 5 bases; J trimming: 4 bases; junction bases outside the gene matches: 8. The CDR3 loop is CASSPQTGWYEQYF. In nucleotides, the CDR3 is TGTGCCAGCAGTCCCCAGACAGGGTGGTACGAGCAGTACTTC.

The rearrangement uses TRBV5-1 and TRBJ2-7; the D gene is possibly TRBD2 (7 bases). The CDR3 length is 14 residues. The ends were cut back, 0 bases at V and 4 bases at J, with 11 bases in the middle. Per the germline V gene, CDR1 is SGHRS and CDR2 is YFSETQ. The CDR3 nucleotides are TGCGCCAGCAGCTTGGTGGCGGGGGCTTACGAGCAGTACTTC. This encodes CASSLVAGAYEQYF.

The V call is TRBV10-1, the J call TRBJ2-7, with 9 bases lining up with TRBD1. V was pared by 6 bases and J by 4 bases, with 4 bases of the junction left unmatched. Germline V gives CDR1 WNHNN, CDR2 SYGVQD (reference sequence). The CDR3 consists of 13 residues. The CDR3 DNA sequence: TGCGCCAGCAGCCAGGGACAGGGTTACGAGCAGTACTTC. Its translation: CASSQGQGYEQYF.

This chain joins TRBV24-1 and TRBJ1-2; weak D call: TRBD1 (5 bases). Trimming cost V 5 bases and J 2 bases, with 8 bases left between them. Germline V lookup: CDR1 KGHDR, CDR2 SFDVKD. This CDR3 comprises 13 residues. CDR3 sequence reads: CATSVEGNYGYTF. The DNA for the CDR3 is TGTGCCACCAGTGTGGAGGGGAACTATGGCTACACCTTC.

J is TRBJ2-5 and V is TRBV18; 8 bases are shared with TRBD1. Trimming removed 1 base from V and 5 bases from J; junction bases left unmatched: 6. The CDR3 is 15 residues long. Germline CDR1 and CDR2: KGHSH and LQKENI. The CDR3 nucleotides are TGTGCCAGCTCACCACTCGGACAGGGCAGGGAGACCCAGTACTTC. Its translation is CASSPLGQGRETQYF.

The chain links TRBV12-5 to TRBJ1-5, with D possibly TRBD1 on 6 matching bases. V lost 9 bases, J lost 1 base, and 16 bases lay in between. Germline CDR1 reads LGHNT; CDR2 reads FRNRAP. CDR3 length equals 15 residues. CDR3 DNA sequence: TGTGCTAGCAACAGGGATGGGGAAAGCAATCAGCCCCAGCATTTT. Protein sequence: CASNRDGESNQPQHF.

This sequence joins TRBV5-1 and TRBJ2-3; 9 bases fit TRBD2. The J segment lost 5 bases and the V segment lost 5 bases, leaving 6 bases of the junction unmatched. The V gene's germline CDR1 is SGHRS and CDR2 YFSETQ. The CDR3 covers 14 residues. This CDR3 reads CASSSSGMVDTQYF. DNA of the CDR3: TGCGCCAGCAGTTCTAGCGGGATGGTAGATACGCAGTATTTT. The full variable domain, with the rest looked up from reference TRBV5-1 and TRBJ2-3, is KAGVTQTPRYLIKTRGQQVTLSCSPISGHRSVSWYQQTPGQGLQFLFEYFSETQRNKGNFPGRFSGRQFSNSRSEMNVSTLELGDSALYLCASSSSGMVDTQYFGPGTRLTVL.